This is a list of T cell receptor beta chains from one sample in a study of shared clonotypes between healthy human individuals. Method: immunoSEQ multiplex PCR; TCRdb's copy keeps in-frame clones and lacks some. The sample carries 2.3 million or so clones, 85% to 95% recorded once. Sequencing input: naive CD4+ T cells from PBMCs. Source of these receptors: a man between 18 and 29 years old in good health. Some clones in this sample may be carry-over from other donors' samples. Both conserved end residues are part of each CDR3. A D gene is named only where the DNA matches it firmly. Size is stated for part of the rows, as once, few or many counts, or as a class when the clone is expanded.

D gene: .; J gene: TRBJ1-3; clone size: .; V gene: TRBV6-1; CDR3 protein: CASTVQLQRGDPIYF; CDR3 DNA: TGTGCCAGCACGGTCCAACTCCAACGAGGGGACCCCATATATTTT
D gene: .; J gene: TRBJ2-1; clone size: .; V gene: TRBV18; CDR3 protein: CASSPPSAGGNEQFF; CDR3 DNA: TGTGCCAGCTCACCACCGTCCGCTGGGGGCAATGAGCAGTTCTTC
D gene: TRBD2; J gene: TRBJ2-7; clone size: once; V gene: TRBV28; CDR3 protein: CASSLTDGAGGYEQYF; CDR3 DNA: TGTGCCAGCAGTTTGACGGATGGAGCGGGGGGCTACGAGCAGTACTTC
D gene: TRBD1; J gene: TRBJ2-7; clone size: .; V gene: TRBV18; CDR3 protein: CASSPTAGQGVTWYF; CDR3 DNA: TGTGCCAGCTCACCTACGGCCGGACAGGGGGTTACATGGTACTTC
D gene: TRBD1; J gene: TRBJ1-2; clone size: .; V gene: TRBV27; CDR3 protein: CASSRTGQGASWYGYTF; CDR3 DNA: TGTGCCAGCAGTCGAACCGGACAGGGGGCGAGTTGGTATGGCTACACCTTC
D gene: TRBD1; J gene: TRBJ2-1; clone size: .; V gene: TRBV7-3; CDR3 protein: CASSHGQVPLYNEQFF; CDR3 DNA: TGTGCCAGCAGCCACGGACAGGTCCCTCTTTACAATGAGCAGTTCTTC
D gene: TRBD1; J gene: TRBJ2-1; clone size: .; V gene: TRBV19; CDR3 protein: CASSRPRGQGVSNEQFF; CDR3 DNA: TGTGCCAGTAGCCGACCGAGGGGACAGGGGGTCAGCAATGAGCAGTTCTTC
D gene: .; J gene: TRBJ2-5; clone size: few; V gene: TRBV18; CDR3 protein: CASSPPGRETQYF; CDR3 DNA: TGTGCCAGCTCACCCCCAGGGAGAGAGACCCAGTACTTC
D gene: .; J gene: TRBJ1-1; clone size: .; V gene: TRBV7-9; CDR3 protein: CASSAPGRGNTEAFF; CDR3 DNA: TGTGCCAGCAGCGCCCCAGGGAGAGGGAACACTGAAGCTTTCTTT
D gene: .; J gene: TRBJ2-2; clone size: once; V gene: TRBV29-1; CDR3 protein: CSVEEQGIGTGELFF; CDR3 DNA: TGCAGCGTTGAAGAGCAGGGGATCGGAACCGGGGAGCTGTTTTTT
D gene: TRBD1; J gene: TRBJ1-4; clone size: .; V gene: TRBV19; CDR3 protein: CASRKGQGAGTNEKLFF; CDR3 DNA: TGTGCCAGTAGGAAGGGACAGGGGGCCGGCACTAATGAAAAACTGTTTTTT
D gene: TRBD1; J gene: TRBJ2-1; clone size: .; V gene: TRBV7-2; CDR3 protein: CASSSYGTGQTRQFF; CDR3 DNA: TGTGCCAGCAGCTCGTACGGGACAGGGCAAACAAGGCAGTTCTTC
D gene: .; J gene: TRBJ2-7; clone size: .; V gene: TRBV7-6; CDR3 protein: CASSLRLGLSYEQYF; CDR3 DNA: TGTGCCAGCAGCCTCCGCCTGGGCCTATCCTACGAGCAGTACTTC
D gene: .; J gene: TRBJ2-7; clone size: .; V gene: TRBV27; CDR3 protein: CASSPTTYEQYF; CDR3 DNA: TGTGCCAGCAGTCCCACGACCTACGAGCAGTACTTC
D gene: TRBD2; J gene: TRBJ2-3; clone size: .; V gene: TRBV6-5; CDR3 protein: CASTLAGGTDTQYF; CDR3 DNA: TGTGCCAGCACCTTAGCGGGAGGGACAGATACGCAGTATTTT
D gene: .; J gene: TRBJ2-1; clone size: .; V gene: TRBV5-1; CDR3 protein: CASSLVNRDLNEQFF; CDR3 DNA: TGCGCCAGCAGCTTGGTCAACAGGGATCTCAATGAGCAGTTCTTC
D gene: .; J gene: TRBJ2-7; clone size: .; V gene: TRBV27; CDR3 protein: CASRPSPYEQYF; CDR3 DNA: TGTGCCAGCAGGCCGTCCCCCTACGAGCAGTACTTC
D gene: TRBD2; J gene: TRBJ2-7; clone size: .; V gene: TRBV5-1; CDR3 protein: CASSLGGSINYEQYF; CDR3 DNA: TGCGCCAGCAGCTTGGGCGGGAGCATTAACTACGAGCAGTACTTC
D gene: .; J gene: TRBJ2-1; clone size: .; V gene: TRBV11-3; CDR3 protein: CASSLGLGSYNEQFF; CDR3 DNA: TGTGCCAGCAGCTTAGGATTAGGCTCCTACAATGAGCAGTTCTTC
D gene: .; J gene: TRBJ2-7; clone size: once; V gene: TRBV2; CDR3 protein: CASTSATGLEQYF; CDR3 DNA: TGTGCCAGCACGTCGGCTACGGGCCTCGAGCAGTACTTC
D gene: .; J gene: TRBJ1-1; clone size: .; V gene: TRBV2; CDR3 protein: CASSVDGATEAFF; CDR3 DNA: TGTGCCAGCAGTGTTGACGGGGCCACTGAAGCTTTCTTT
D gene: .; J gene: TRBJ1-1; clone size: .; V gene: TRBV18; CDR3 protein: CASSPYQGWDTEAFF; CDR3 DNA: TGTGCCAGCTCACCATATCAGGGGTGGGACACTGAAGCTTTCTTT
D gene: TRBD2; J gene: TRBJ2-5; clone size: .; V gene: TRBV6-5; CDR3 protein: CASRRLAGVWETQYF; CDR3 DNA: TGTGCCAGCAGGCGACTAGCGGGAGTTTGGGAGACCCAGTACTTC
D gene: .; J gene: TRBJ1-2; clone size: .; V gene: TRBV30; CDR3 protein: CAWSLLAAANYGYTF; CDR3 DNA: TGTGCCTGGAGTCTGTTGGCCGCTGCTAACTATGGCTACACCTTC
D gene: TRBD1; J gene: TRBJ2-7; clone size: .; V gene: TRBV6-6; CDR3 protein: CASRETGTGYSYEQYF; CDR3 DNA: TGTGCCAGCAGGGAGACCGGGACAGGGTACTCCTACGAGCAGTACTTC
D gene: TRBD1; J gene: TRBJ1-1; clone size: .; V gene: TRBV19; CDR3 protein: CASSRDRANTEAFF; CDR3 DNA: TGTGCCAGTAGTAGGGACAGGGCAAACACTGAAGCTTTCTTT
D gene: .; J gene: TRBJ2-7; clone size: .; V gene: TRBV5-3; CDR3 protein: CARSLLEKGPYEQYF; CDR3 DNA: TGTGCCAGAAGCTTGCTCGAAAAGGGGCCCTACGAGCAGTACTTC
D gene: .; J gene: TRBJ1-6; clone size: .; V gene: TRBV2; CDR3 protein: CASSEQGQGNSPLHF; CDR3 DNA: TGTGCCAGCAGTGAACAGGGGCAGGGGAATTCACCCCTCCACTTT
D gene: .; J gene: TRBJ2-7; clone size: .; V gene: TRBV5-1; CDR3 protein: CASSVDRRYSYEQYF; CDR3 DNA: TGCGCCAGCAGCGTTGACCGCAGGTACTCCTACGAGCAGTACTTC
D gene: TRBD1; J gene: TRBJ1-5; clone size: .; V gene: TRBV9; CDR3 protein: CASSVGPNRGGNQPQHF; CDR3 DNA: TGTGCCAGCAGCGTAGGACCAAACAGGGGAGGCAATCAGCCCCAGCATTTT
D gene: .; J gene: TRBJ2-5; clone size: once; V gene: TRBV7-2; CDR3 protein: CASTQGTVKETQYF; CDR3 DNA: TGTGCCAGCACCCAAGGGACGGTGAAAGAGACCCAGTACTTC
D gene: TRBD1; J gene: TRBJ2-6; clone size: .; V gene: TRBV6-1; CDR3 protein: CASSGKDRGAILAGANVLTF; CDR3 DNA: TGTGCCAGCAGTGGAAAGGACAGGGGTGCCATCTTAGCCGGGGCCAACGTCCTGACTTTC
D gene: .; J gene: TRBJ1-2; clone size: .; V gene: TRBV4-2; CDR3 protein: CASSGGRGLGYGYTF; CDR3 DNA: TGTGCCAGCAGCGGGGGGCGGGGTCTGGGCTATGGCTACACCTTC
D gene: TRBD1; J gene: TRBJ2-1; clone size: .; V gene: TRBV28; CDR3 protein: CASRGTGDRVRNEQFF; CDR3 DNA: TGTGCCAGCAGGGGGACGGGGGACAGGGTCAGGAATGAGCAGTTCTTC
D gene: .; J gene: TRBJ2-1; clone size: .; V gene: TRBV4-3; CDR3 protein: CASSQKAPTRGANEQFF; CDR3 DNA: TGCGCCAGCAGCCAAAAAGCTCCGACTAGGGGGGCCAATGAGCAGTTCTTC
D gene: .; J gene: TRBJ1-2; clone size: .; V gene: TRBV19; CDR3 protein: CASSIGPGTSDYGYTF; CDR3 DNA: TGTGCCAGTAGTATAGGCCCCGGGACAAGCGACTATGGCTACACCTTC
D gene: .; J gene: TRBJ2-1; clone size: .; V gene: TRBV5-1; CDR3 protein: CASSPPTGFWDEQFF; CDR3 DNA: TGCGCCAGCAGCCCCCCGACAGGTTTCTGGGATGAGCAGTTCTTC
D gene: .; J gene: TRBJ1-5; clone size: .; V gene: TRBV29-1; CDR3 protein: CSVRLDGNQPQHF; CDR3 DNA: TGCAGCGTCAGGCTGGACGGGAATCAGCCCCAGCATTTT
D gene: .; J gene: TRBJ2-3; clone size: .; V gene: TRBV6-1; CDR3 protein: CASSTTGGTDTQYF; CDR3 DNA: TGTGCCAGCAGTACGACAGGAGGCACAGATACGCAGTATTTT
D gene: .; J gene: TRBJ1-2; clone size: .; V gene: TRBV6-4; CDR3 protein: CASSDSAGAWYGYTF; CDR3 DNA: TGTGCCAGCAGTGACTCGGCAGGGGCTTGGTATGGCTACACCTTC
D gene: .; J gene: TRBJ2-5; clone size: .; V gene: TRBV4-1; CDR3 protein: CASSYPGRNQETQYF; CDR3 DNA: TGCGCCAGCAGCTACCCGGGACGCAACCAAGAGACCCAGTACTTC
D gene: .; J gene: TRBJ1-2; clone size: .; V gene: TRBV27; CDR3 protein: CASSLSATRALDYGYTF; CDR3 DNA: TGTGCCAGCAGTTTATCCGCTACCAGGGCGCTGGACTATGGCTACACCTTC
D gene: .; J gene: TRBJ2-7; clone size: .; V gene: TRBV5-1; CDR3 protein: CASSLSEPYEQYF; CDR3 DNA: TGCGCCAGCAGCTTATCAGAACCCTACGAGCAGTACTTC
D gene: .; J gene: TRBJ1-2; clone size: .; V gene: TRBV6-1; CDR3 protein: CASLAGRGLYGYTF; CDR3 DNA: TGTGCCAGCCTAGCCGGGCGGGGGCTCTATGGCTACACCTTC
D gene: .; J gene: TRBJ1-1; clone size: few; V gene: TRBV4-1; CDR3 protein: CASSQGLRDDTEAFF; CDR3 DNA: TGCGCCAGCAGCCAGGGCCTACGGGACGACACTGAAGCTTTCTTT
D gene: TRBD1; J gene: TRBJ1-2; clone size: .; V gene: TRBV7-8; CDR3 protein: CASSLPGQGFGYTF; CDR3 DNA: TGTGCCAGCAGCTTACCGGGACAGGGGTTTGGCTACACCTTC
D gene: .; J gene: TRBJ2-3; clone size: .; V gene: TRBV7-9; CDR3 protein: CASSLERGGDTDTQYF; CDR3 DNA: TGTGCCAGCAGCTTAGAACGCGGCGGGGACACAGATACGCAGTATTTT
D gene: .; J gene: TRBJ2-7; clone size: .; V gene: TRBV6-5; CDR3 protein: CASSYRRGSNEQYF; CDR3 DNA: TGTGCCAGCAGTTACAGGCGGGGTTCGAACGAGCAGTACTTC
D gene: TRBD1; J gene: TRBJ2-5; clone size: .; V gene: TRBV28; CDR3 protein: CASSLSGQGKGETQYF; CDR3 DNA: TGTGCCAGCAGTTTAAGCGGACAGGGGAAAGGAGAGACCCAGTACTTC
D gene: TRBD1; J gene: TRBJ1-1; clone size: .; V gene: TRBV5-1; CDR3 protein: CASSFSSRDRNTEAFF; CDR3 DNA: TGCGCCAGCAGCTTTTCCAGCCGGGACAGGAACACTGAAGCTTTCTTT
D gene: .; J gene: TRBJ1-2; clone size: .; V gene: TRBV19; CDR3 protein: CASRQGANYGYTF; CDR3 DNA: TGTGCCAGTAGACAAGGGGCCAACTATGGCTACACCTTC
D gene: .; J gene: TRBJ1-1; clone size: .; V gene: TRBV5-4; CDR3 protein: CASSVPGVSDEAFF; CDR3 DNA: TGTGCCAGCAGCGTTCCGGGTGTTTCTGATGAAGCTTTCTTT
D gene: .; J gene: TRBJ2-7; clone size: .; V gene: TRBV29-1; CDR3 protein: CSVSQPYEQYF; CDR3 DNA: TGCAGCGTTTCTCAGCCCTACGAGCAGTACTTC
D gene: .; J gene: TRBJ1-5; clone size: .; V gene: TRBV27; CDR3 protein: CASSLYPNQPQHF; CDR3 DNA: TGTGCCAGCAGTTTATACCCCAATCAGCCCCAGCATTTT
D gene: .; J gene: TRBJ2-1; clone size: .; V gene: TRBV5-1; CDR3 protein: CASSLAAGLNEQFF; CDR3 DNA: TGCGCCAGCAGCTTGGCGGCAGGGCTTAATGAGCAGTTCTTC